This T cell receptor (beta chain) was retrieved from a study of graft-versus-host responses after intestinal transplantation. The repertoire was sequenced with immunoSEQ multiplex PCR; TCRdb's copy has only in-frame clones and lacks some. This table has thousands of clones, approximately 74% appearing once. This CDR3 comprises 15 residues. Trimming removed 1 base at V and 2 bases at J, with 11 bases between. CDR1 is KGHSH, CDR2 LQKENI, per germline. The starting material, graft tissue, was processed to release intraepithelial and lamina propria lymphocytes. This receptor was obtained from a human patient who received an intestinal transplant, so some T cells may come from the graft donor. The specimen comprised ileum tissue, sampled roughly 5 and 7 days after intestinal transplantation. J is TRBJ1-2 and V is TRBV18; D is perhaps TRBD1 (6 bases). DNA for the CDR3: TGTGCCAGCTCACCACTTCCGGGACAAAACTATGGCTACACCTTC. Translating it yields CASSPLPGQNYGYTF.